This is a list of T cell receptor beta chains from one sample in a study of blood T cell repertoires in COVID-19. Measured with immunoSEQ multiplex PCR; TCRdb has only the in-frame clones, and not every one. Seen here are some 120,000 clones, about 79% observed once, and the top ten hold about 40%. Input material: peripheral blood. These receptors all come from a middle-aged man with active or convalescent COVID-19. Each CDR3 is given with its conserved first and last residue. The D gene is left open where the match is weak. Some rows mark clone size as missing; the rest say once, few, many or name a class of expanded clone.

.	12	TRBV30	.	TRBJ1-2	TGTGCCTGGACGAGAGATTACTATGGCTACACCTTC	CAWTRDYYGYTF
.	16	TRBV6-5	.	TRBJ1-3	TGTGCCAGCAGTTTCCGGACGACGACGGGGGGAAACACCATATATTTT	CASSFRTTTGGNTIYF
.	15	TRBV27	.	TRBJ1-4	TGTGCCAGCAGTCCAGAGGGACTCAAGACCGAAAAACTGTTTTTT	CASSPEGLKTEKLFF
.	12	TRBV25-1	.	TRBJ1-2	TGTGCCAGCAGTGGGGTCCAGGGAATCTACACCTTC	CASSGVQGIYTF
.	14	TRBV10-3	.	TRBJ2-7	TGTGCCATCAGCGTGGACTGGACGGATTACGAGCAGTACTTC	CAISVDWTDYEQYF
.	13	TRBV12-3/TRBV12-4	few	TRBJ1-5	TGTGCCAGCAGTTTGGTGTTCGGTCAGCCCCAGCATTTT	CASSLVFGQPQHF
TRBD2	13	TRBV29-1	.	TRBJ2-3	TGCAGCGTTCGTAGCGGGGGAACAGATACGCAGTATTTT	CSVRSGGTDTQYF
.	13	TRBV19	few	TRBJ1-2	TGTGCCAGTAGGTCCACAGGAAACTATGGCTACACCTTC	CASRSTGNYGYTF
TRBD1	17	TRBV2	.	TRBJ2-1	TGTGCCAGCAGTCAGACAGGGGGCGAAAGCCCCTACAATGAGCAGTTCTTC	CASSQTGGESPYNEQFF
.	13	TRBV7-6	.	TRBJ1-5	TGTGCCAGCAGGGGGGGGCAGGGTCAGCCCCAGCATTTT	CASRGGQGQPQHF
.	16	TRBV15	.	TRBJ2-7	TGTGCCACCAGCAGAGATGGTAAGGGGAACCTCTACGAGCAGTACTTC	CATSRDGKGNLYEQYF
.	15	TRBV28	.	TRBJ2-1	TGTGCCAGCAGCCTTGCGGGACCCCGGATGGATGAGCAGTTCTTC	CASSLAGPRMDEQFF
TRBD2	16	TRBV5-4	.	TRBJ2-7	TGTGCCAGCAGCTTGATCGATCGGGGGGGCAACTACGAGCAGTACTTC	CASSLIDRGGNYEQYF